This TCR beta chain was sequenced during a study of T cell repertoires and HLA-DP antigens. A remark on this clone: Its cognate antigen is unknown.

V was pared by 5 bases and J by 4 bases, with 11 bases between. CDR1 and CDR2 from the germline V gene are SEHNR and FQNEAQ (reference sequence). The length of the CDR3 is 13 residues. Assay: immunoSEQ multiplex PCR; the TCRdb copy retains only in-frame clones and omits some. The table records roughly 120,000 clones, around 92% of them present only once. This sequence was found in a woman in her late teens or twenties in good health and CMV-seronegative. V and J are TRBV7-9 and TRBJ1-1; no firm D call. Sequencing used CD4+ T cells from PBMCs. CDR3: CASSPVGSTEAFF. CDR3 DNA: TGTGCCAGCAGCCCGGTAGGGTCCACTGAAGCTTTCTTT.